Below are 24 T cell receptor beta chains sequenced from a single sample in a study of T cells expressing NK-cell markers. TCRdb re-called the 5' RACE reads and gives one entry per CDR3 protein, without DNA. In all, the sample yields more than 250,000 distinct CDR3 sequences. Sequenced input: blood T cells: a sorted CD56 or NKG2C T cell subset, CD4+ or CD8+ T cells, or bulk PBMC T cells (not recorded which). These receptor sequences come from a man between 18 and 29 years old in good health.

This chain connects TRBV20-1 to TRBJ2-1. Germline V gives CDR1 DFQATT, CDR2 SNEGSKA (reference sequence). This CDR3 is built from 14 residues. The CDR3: CSGVWRSYYNEQFF.

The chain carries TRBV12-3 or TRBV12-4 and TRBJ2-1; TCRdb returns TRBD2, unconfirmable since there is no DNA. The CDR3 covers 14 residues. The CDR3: CASSSPVRVNEQFF.

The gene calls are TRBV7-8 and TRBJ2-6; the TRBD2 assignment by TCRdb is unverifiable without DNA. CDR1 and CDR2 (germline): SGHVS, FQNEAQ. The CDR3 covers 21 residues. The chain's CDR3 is CASSLSRLAPLSSSGANVLTF.

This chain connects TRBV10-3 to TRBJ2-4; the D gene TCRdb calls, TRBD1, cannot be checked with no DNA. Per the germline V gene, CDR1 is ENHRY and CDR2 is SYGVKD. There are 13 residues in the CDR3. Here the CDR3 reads CAISSTGEHIQYF.

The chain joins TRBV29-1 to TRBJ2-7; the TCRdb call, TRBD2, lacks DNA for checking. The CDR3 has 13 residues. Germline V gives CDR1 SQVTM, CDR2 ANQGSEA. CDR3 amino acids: CSVRGRAFYEQYF.

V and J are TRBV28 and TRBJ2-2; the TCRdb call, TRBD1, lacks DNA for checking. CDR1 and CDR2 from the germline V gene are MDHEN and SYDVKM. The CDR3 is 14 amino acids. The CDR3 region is CASSMTGGRGELFF. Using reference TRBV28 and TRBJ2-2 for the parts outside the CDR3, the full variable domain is DVKVTQSSRYLVKRTGEKVFLECVQDMDHENMFWYRQDPGLGLRLIYFSYDVKMKEKGDIPEGYSVSREKKERFSLILESASTNQTSMYLCASSMTGGRGELFFGEGSRLTVL.

The CDR3 sequence is CASSLAPGPQFF. The chain joins TRBV7-2 to TRBJ2-1; TCRdb's assignment of TRBD2 cannot be checked, as there is no DNA. The CDR3 has 12 amino acids. Germline V gives CDR1 SGHTA, CDR2 FQGNSA.

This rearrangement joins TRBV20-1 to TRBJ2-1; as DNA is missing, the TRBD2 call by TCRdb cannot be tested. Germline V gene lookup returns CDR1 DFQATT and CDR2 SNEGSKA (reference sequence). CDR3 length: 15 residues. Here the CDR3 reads CSASSGEIPYNEQFF.

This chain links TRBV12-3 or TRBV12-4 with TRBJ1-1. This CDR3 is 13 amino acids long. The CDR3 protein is CASSLGRIFEAFF.

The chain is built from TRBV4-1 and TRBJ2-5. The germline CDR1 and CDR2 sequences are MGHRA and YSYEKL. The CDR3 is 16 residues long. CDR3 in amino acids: CASSQGRVDYQETQYF.

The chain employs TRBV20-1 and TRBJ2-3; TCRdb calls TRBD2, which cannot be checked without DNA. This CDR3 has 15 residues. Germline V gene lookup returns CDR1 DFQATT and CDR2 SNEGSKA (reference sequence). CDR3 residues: CSAQNPGPSTDTQYF.

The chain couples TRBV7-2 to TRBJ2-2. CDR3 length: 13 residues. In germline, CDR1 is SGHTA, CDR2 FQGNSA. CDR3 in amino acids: CASSSINTGELFF.

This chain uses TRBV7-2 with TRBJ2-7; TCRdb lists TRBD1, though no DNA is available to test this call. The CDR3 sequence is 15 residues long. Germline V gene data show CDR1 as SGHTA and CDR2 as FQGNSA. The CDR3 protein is CASSLVRGPWGEQYF.

CDR3 region: CATSDPRSTDTQYF. The chain links TRBV24-1 to TRBJ2-3. This CDR3 contains 14 residues. The germline V gene has CDR1 KGHDR and CDR2 SFDVKD.

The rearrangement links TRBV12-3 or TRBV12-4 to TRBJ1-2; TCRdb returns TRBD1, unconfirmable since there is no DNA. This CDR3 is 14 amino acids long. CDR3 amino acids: CASTRSGTNYGYTF.

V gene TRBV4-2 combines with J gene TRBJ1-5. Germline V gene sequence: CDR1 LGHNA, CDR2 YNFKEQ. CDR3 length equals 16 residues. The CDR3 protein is CASSQDDGQLHQPQHF.

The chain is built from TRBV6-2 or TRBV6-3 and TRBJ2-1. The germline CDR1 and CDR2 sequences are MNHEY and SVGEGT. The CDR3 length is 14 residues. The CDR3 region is CATHRRDSYNEQFF.

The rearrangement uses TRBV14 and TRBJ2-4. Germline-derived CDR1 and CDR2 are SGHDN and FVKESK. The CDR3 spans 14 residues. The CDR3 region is CASSYGLAKNIQYF. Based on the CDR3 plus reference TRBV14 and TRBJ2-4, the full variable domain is EAGVTQFPSHSVIEKGQTVTLRCDPISGHDNLYWYRRVMGKEIKFLLHFVKESKQDESGMPNNRFLAERTGGTYSTLKVQPAELEDSGVYFCASSYGLAKNIQYFGAGTRLSVL.

The CDR3 is CATSDGIAYEQYF. The rearrangement uses TRBV24-1 and TRBJ2-7. The CDR3 spans 13 residues. The germline CDR1 and CDR2 sequences are KGHDR and SFDVKD.

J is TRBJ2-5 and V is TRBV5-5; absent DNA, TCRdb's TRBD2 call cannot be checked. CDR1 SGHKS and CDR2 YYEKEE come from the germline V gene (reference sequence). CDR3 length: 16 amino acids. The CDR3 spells CASSLDLVGVIKTQYF.

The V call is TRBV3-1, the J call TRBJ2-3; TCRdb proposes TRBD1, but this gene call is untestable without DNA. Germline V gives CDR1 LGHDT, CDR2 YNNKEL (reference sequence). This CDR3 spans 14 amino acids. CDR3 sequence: CASSQPRGPFTQYF.

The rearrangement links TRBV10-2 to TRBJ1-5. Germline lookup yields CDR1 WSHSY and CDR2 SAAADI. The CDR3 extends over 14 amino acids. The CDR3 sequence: CASSELLRNQPQHF.

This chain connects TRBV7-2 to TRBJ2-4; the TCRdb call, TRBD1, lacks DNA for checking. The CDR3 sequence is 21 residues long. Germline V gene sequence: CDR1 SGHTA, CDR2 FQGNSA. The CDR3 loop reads CASSFAPWRTGKGTAKNIQYF.

The CDR3 loop reads CSVERGLAGKGNEQFF. The chain couples TRBV29-1 to TRBJ2-1; as DNA is missing, the TRBD2 call by TCRdb cannot be tested. Germline-derived CDR1 and CDR2 are SQVTM and ANQGSEA. This CDR3 has 16 residues.